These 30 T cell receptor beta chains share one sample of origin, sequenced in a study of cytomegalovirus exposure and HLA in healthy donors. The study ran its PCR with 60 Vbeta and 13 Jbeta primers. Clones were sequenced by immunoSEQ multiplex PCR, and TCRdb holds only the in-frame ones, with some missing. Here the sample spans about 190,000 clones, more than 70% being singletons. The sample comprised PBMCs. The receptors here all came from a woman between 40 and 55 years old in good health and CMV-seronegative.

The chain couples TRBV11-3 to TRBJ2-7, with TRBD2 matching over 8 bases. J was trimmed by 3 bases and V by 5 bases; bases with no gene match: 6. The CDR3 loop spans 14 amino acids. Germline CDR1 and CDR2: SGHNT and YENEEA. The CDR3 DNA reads TGTGCCAGCAGCCCCCGGGAGGGGGACTACGAGCAGTACGTC. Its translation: CASSPREGDYEQYV.

CDR3 bases: TGCGCCAGCAGGCCCGTGGGGGGTACTTTGCCTGAGCAGTTCTTC. This codes for CASRPVGGTLPEQFF. V and J are TRBV10-1 and TRBJ2-1; weak D call: TRBD2 (6 bases). Germline CDR1 WNHNN, CDR2 SYGVQD (reference sequence). Deletions cut 6 bases from V and 9 bases from J, with 21 bases between. This CDR3 spans 15 amino acids.

CDR3 protein: CASSVGNTEAFF. The CDR3 DNA sequence: TGTGCCAGCAGTGTCGGGAACACTGAAGCTTTCTTT. The chain is built from TRBV11-2 and TRBJ1-1; no definite D call. The germline V gene has CDR1 SGHAT and CDR2 FQNNGV. V was cut by 6 bases and J by 1 base, with 6 bases left in between. This CDR3 comprises 12 residues.

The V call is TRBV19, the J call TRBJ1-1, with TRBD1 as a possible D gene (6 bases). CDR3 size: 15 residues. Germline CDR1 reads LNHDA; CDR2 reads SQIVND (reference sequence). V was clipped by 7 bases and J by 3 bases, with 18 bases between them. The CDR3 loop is CASISPGQWDTEAFF. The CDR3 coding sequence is TGTGCCAGTATTTCCCCGGGACAATGGGACACTGAAGCTTTCTTT. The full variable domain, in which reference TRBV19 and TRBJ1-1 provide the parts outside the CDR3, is DGGITQSPKYLFRKEGQNVTLSCEQNLNHDAMYWYRQDPGQGLRLIYYSQIVNDFQKGDIAEGYSVSREKKESFPLTVTSAQKNPTAFYLCASISPGQWDTEAFFGQGTRLTVV.

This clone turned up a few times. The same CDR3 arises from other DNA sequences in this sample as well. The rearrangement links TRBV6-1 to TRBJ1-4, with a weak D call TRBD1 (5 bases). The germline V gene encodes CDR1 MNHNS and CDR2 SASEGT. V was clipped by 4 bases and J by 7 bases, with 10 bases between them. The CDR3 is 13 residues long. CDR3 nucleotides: TGTGCCAGCAGTGGAAGGGGAGGTGAAAAACTGTTTTTT. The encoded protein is CASSGRGGEKLFF.

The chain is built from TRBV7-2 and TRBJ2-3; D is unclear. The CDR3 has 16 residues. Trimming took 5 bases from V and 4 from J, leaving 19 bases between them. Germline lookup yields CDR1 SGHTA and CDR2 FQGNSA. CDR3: CASSPLQRGGADTQYF. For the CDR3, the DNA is TGTGCCAGCAGCCCCCTCCAGCGAGGTGGCGCAGATACGCAGTATTTT.

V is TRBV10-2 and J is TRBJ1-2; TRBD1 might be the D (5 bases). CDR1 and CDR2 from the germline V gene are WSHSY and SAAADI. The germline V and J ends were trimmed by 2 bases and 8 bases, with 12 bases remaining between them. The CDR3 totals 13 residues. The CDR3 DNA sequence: TGCGCCAGCAGTGAGAGTCGACAGTACGGCTACACCTTC. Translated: CASSESRQYGYTF.

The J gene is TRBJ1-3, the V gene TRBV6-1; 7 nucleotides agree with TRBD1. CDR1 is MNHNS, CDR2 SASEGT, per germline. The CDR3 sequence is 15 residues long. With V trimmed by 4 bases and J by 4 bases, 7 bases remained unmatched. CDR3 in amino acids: CASSVSAGGGNTIYF. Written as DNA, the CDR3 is TGTGCCAGCAGTGTATCGGCAGGGGGAGGAAACACCATATATTTT.

Here the CDR3 reads CASTGQGAGTDTQYF. CDR3 in DNA: TGTGCCAGCACCGGACAGGGGGCAGGTACAGATACGCAGTATTTT. J is TRBJ2-3 and V is TRBV6-6; 11 bases agree with TRBD1. After removal of 7 bases from V and 3 bases from J, the junction contained 6 bases not matched to a gene. Germline V CDR1 and CDR2: MNHNY, SVGAGI (reference sequence). CDR3 size: 15 residues.

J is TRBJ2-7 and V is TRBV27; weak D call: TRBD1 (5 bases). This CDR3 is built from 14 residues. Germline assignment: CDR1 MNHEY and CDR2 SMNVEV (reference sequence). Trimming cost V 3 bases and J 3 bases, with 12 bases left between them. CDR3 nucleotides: TGTGCCAGCAGTTTCAGGACAACCGACTACGAGCAGTACTTC. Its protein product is CASSFRTTDYEQYF.

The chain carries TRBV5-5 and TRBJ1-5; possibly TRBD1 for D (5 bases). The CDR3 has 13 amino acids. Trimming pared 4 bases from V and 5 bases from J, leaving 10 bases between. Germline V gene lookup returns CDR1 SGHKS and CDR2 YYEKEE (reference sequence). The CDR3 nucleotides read TGTGCCAGCAGCGCTGACAGAGATCAGCCCCAGCATTTT. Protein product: CASSADRDQPQHF.

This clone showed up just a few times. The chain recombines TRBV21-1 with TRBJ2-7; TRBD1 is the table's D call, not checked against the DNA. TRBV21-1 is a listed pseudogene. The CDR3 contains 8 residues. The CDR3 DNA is TGTGCCAGAACAGGTGAGAACTTC. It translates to CARTGENF.

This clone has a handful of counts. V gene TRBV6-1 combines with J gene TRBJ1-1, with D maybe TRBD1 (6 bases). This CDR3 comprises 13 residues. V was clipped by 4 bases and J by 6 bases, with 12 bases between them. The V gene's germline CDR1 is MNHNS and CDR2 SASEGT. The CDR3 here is CASSVTGLAEAFF. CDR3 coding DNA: TGTGCCAGCAGTGTAACAGGGCTCGCTGAAGCTTTCTTT.

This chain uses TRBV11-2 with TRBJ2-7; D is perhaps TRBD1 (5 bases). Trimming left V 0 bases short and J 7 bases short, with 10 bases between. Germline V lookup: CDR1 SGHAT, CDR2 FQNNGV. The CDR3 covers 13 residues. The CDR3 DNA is TGTGCCAGCAGCTTAGAGTCAGGGAAGGAGCAGTACGTC. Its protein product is CASSLESGKEQYV.

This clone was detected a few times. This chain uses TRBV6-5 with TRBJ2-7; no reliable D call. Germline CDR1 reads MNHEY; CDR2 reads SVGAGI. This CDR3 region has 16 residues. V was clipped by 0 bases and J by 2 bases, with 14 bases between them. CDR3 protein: CASSYSITATAYEQYV. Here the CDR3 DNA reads TGTGCCAGCAGTTACTCAATCACAGCAACAGCCTACGAGCAGTACGTC.

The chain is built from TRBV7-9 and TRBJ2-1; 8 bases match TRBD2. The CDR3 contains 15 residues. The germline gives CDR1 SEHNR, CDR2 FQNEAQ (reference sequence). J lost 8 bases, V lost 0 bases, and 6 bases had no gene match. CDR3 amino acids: CASSLAGGRGDEQFF. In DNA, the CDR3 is TGTGCCAGCAGCTTAGCTGGCGGGCGGGGGGATGAGCAGTTCTTC.

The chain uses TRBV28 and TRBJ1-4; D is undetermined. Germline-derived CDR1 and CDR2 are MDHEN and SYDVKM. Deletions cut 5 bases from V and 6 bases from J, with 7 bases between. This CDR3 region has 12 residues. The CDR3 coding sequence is TGTGCCAGCAGTACCTATCATGAAAAACTGTTTTTT. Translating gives CASSTYHEKLFF.

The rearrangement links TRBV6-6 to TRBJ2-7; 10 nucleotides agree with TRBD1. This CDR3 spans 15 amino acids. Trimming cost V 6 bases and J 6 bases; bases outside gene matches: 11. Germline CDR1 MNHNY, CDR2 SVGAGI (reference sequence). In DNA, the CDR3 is TGTGCCAGCAGCCAAATTGGGGACAGGGGAGCCGAGCAGTACTTC. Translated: CASSQIGDRGAEQYF.

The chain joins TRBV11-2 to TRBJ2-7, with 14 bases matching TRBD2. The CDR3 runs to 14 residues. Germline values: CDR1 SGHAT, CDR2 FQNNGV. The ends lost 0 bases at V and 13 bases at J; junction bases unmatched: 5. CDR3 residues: CASSLETSGRVLYF. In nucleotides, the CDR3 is TGTGCCAGCAGCTTAGAGACTAGCGGGAGGGTCCTTTACTTC.

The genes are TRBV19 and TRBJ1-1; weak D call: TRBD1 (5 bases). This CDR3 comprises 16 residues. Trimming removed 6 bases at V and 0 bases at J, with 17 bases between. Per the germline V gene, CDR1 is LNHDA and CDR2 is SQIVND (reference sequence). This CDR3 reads CASSPGKHFMNTEAFF. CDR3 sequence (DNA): TGTGCCAGTAGCCCAGGGAAGCACTTCATGAACACTGAAGCTTTCTTT. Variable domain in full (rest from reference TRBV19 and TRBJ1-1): DGGITQSPKYLFRKEGQNVTLSCEQNLNHDAMYWYRQDPGQGLRLIYYSQIVNDFQKGDIAEGYSVSREKKESFPLTVTSAQKNPTAFYLCASSPGKHFMNTEAFFGQGTRLTVV.

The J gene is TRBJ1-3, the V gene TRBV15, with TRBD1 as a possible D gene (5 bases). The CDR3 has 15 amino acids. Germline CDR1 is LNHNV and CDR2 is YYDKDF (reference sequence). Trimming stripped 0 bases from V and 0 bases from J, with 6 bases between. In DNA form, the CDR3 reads TGTGCCACCAGCAGAGAGCAGGGCTCTGGAAACACCATATATTTT. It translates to CATSREQGSGNTIYF.

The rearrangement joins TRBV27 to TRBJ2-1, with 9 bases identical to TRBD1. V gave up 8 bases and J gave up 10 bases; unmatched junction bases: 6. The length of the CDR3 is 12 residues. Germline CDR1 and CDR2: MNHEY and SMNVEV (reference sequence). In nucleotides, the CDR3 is TGTGCCAGCGGGGGACAGGGCAGGGAGCAGTTCTTC. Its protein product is CASGGQGREQFF.

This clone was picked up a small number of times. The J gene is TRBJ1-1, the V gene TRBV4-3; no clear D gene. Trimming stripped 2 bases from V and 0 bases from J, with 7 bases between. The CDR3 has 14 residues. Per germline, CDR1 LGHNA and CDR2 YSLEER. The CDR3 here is CASSQQVMNTEAFF. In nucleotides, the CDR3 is TGCGCCAGCAGCCAACAGGTTATGAACACTGAAGCTTTCTTT.

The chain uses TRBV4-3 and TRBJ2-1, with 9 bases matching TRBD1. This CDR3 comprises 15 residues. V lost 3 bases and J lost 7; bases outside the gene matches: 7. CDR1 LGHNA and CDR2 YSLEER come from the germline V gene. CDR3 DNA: TGCGCCAGCAGCCAGCGCGGGACAGGGTTAAATGAGCAGTTCTTC. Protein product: CASSQRGTGLNEQFF.

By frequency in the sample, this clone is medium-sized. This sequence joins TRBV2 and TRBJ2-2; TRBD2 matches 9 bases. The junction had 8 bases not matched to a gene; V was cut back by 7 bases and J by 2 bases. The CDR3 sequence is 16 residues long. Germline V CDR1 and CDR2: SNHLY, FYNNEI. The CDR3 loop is CASTLSSGVNTGELFF. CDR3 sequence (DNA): TGTGCCAGCACGCTTTCTAGCGGGGTAAACACCGGGGAGCTGTTTTTT.

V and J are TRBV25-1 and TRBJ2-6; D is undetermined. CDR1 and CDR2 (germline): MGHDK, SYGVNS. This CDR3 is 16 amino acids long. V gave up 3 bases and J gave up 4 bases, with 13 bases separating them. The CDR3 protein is CASSEGSMAGANVLTF. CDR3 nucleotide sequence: TGTGCCAGCAGTGAGGGTAGCATGGCCGGGGCCAACGTCCTGACTTTC.

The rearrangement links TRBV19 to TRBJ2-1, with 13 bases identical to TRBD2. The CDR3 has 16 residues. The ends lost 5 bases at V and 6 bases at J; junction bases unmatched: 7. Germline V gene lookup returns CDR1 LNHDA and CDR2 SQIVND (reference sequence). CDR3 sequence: CASSVTSGRAFNEQFF. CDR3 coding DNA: TGTGCCAGTAGTGTAACTAGCGGGAGGGCTTTCAATGAGCAGTTCTTC.

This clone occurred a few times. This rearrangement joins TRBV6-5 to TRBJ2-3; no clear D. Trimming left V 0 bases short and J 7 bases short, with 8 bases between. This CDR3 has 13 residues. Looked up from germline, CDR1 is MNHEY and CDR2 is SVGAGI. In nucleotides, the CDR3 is TGTGCCAGCAGTTACTCGAAACAGTATACGCAGTATTTT. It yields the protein CASSYSKQYTQYF.

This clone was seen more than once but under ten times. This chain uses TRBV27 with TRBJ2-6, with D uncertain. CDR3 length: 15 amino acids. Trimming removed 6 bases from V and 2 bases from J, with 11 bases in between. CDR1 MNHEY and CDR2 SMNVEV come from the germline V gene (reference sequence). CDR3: CASSPASAGANVLTF. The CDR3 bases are TGTGCCAGCAGCCCAGCTAGTGCTGGGGCCAACGTCCTGACTTTC. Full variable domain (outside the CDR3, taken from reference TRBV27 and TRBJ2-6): EAQVTQNPRYLITVTGKKLTVTCSQNMNHEYMSWYRQDPGLGLRQIYYSMNVEVTDKGDVPEGYKVSRKEKRNFPLILESPSPNQTSLYFCASSPASAGANVLTFGAGSRLTVL.

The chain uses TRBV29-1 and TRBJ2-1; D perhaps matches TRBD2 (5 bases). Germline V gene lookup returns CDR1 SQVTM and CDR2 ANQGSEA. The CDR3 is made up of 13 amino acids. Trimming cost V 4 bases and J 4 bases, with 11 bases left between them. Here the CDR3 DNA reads TGCAGCGTTGCTAGGCCGGGATACAATGAGCAGTTCTTC. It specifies CSVARPGYNEQFF.